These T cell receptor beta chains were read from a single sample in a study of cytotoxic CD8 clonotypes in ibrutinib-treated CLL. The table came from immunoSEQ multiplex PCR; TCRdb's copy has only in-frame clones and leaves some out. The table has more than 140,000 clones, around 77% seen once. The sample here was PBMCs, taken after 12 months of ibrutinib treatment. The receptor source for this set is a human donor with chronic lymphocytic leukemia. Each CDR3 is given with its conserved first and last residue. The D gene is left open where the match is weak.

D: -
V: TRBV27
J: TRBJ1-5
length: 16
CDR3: CASSATPNAANQPQHF

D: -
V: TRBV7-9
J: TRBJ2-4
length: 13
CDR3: CASSLAGSDIQYF

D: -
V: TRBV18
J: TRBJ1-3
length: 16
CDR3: CASSLAPTGPGNTIYF

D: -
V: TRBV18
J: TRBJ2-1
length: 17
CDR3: CASSPVGGSDSYNEQFF

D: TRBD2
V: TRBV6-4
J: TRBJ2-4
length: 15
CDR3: CASSPSGGQGNIQYF

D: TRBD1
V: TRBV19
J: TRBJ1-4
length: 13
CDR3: CASAGTGGEKLFF

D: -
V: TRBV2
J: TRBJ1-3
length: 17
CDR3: CASSEMFGPHSGNTIYF

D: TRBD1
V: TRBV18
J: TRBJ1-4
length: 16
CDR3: CASSDRAVATNEKLFF

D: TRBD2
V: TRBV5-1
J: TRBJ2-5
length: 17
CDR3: CASSSGGLAGTQETQYF

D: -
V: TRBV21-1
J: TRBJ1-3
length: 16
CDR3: CASSKSRQGSGNTIYF

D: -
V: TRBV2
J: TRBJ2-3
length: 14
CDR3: CASNSAGVADTQYF

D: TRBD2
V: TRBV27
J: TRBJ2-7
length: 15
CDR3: CASSAGTSGANEQYF

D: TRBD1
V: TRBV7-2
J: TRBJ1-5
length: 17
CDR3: CASSPSRRDSGNQPQHF

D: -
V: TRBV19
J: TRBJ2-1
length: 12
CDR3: CASSPGGAEQFF

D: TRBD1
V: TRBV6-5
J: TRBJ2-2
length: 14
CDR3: CASTRTGGGGELFF

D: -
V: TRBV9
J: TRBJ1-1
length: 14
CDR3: CASSPVGLNTEAFF

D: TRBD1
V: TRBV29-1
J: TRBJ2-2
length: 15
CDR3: CSVEEDRGPTGELFF

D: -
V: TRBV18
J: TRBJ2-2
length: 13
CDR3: CASSPYPNGELFF

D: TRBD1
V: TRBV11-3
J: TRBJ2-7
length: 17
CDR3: CASSLDLRDRGLDEQYF

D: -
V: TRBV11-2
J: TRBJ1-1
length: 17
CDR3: CASSLIRTGRENTEAFF

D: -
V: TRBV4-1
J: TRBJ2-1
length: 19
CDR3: CASSQEWGGQGRYTGEQFF

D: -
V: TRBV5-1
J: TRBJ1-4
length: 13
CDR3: CASRQATNEKLFF

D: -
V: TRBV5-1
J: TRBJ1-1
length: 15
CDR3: CASNQALSQNTEAFF

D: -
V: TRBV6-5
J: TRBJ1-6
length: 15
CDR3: CASSYGQGNFSPLHF

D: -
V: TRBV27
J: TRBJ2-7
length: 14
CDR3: CASTLSPSSYEQYF

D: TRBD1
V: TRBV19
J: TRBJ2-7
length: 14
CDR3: CASLPGQGSYEQYF

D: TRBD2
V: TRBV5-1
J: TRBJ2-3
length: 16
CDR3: CASSEGLAGALDTQYF

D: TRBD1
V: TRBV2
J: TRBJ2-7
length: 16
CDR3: CASSITGGRDIREQYF

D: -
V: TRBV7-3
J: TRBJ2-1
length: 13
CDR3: CASSFGTYNEQFF

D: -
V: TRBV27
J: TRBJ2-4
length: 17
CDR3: CASSPRQAILAKNIQYF

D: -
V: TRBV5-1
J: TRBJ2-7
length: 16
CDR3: CASSLDGAGTTYEQYF

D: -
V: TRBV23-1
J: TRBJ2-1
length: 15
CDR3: CASSQTIPREGQQFF

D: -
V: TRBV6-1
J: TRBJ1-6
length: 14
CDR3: CASREDGGNSPLHF

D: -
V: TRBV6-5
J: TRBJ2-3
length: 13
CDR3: CASSRRVTDTQYF

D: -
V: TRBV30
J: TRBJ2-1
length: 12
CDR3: CAWSDGYNEQFF

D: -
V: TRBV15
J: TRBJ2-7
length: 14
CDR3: CATSRVAGMYEQYF

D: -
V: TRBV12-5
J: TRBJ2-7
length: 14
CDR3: CASGLVRRDDEQYF

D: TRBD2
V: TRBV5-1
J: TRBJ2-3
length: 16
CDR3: CASSQEASGGTDTQYF

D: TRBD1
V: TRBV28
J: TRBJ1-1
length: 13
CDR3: CASRVQGETEAFF

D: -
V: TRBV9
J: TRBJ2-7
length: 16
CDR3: CASSVVGGSIIYEQYF